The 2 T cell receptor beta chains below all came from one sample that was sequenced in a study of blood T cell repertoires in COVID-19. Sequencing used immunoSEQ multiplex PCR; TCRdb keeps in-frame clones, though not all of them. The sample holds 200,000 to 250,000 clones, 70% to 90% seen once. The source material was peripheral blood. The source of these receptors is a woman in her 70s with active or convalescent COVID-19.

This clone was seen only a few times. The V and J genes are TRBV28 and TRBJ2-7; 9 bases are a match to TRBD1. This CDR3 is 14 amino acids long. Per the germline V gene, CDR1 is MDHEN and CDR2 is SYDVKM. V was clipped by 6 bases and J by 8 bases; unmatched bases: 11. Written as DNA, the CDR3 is TGTGCCAGCAGGCCCGGGACAGGGCGTTCCCAGCAGTACTTC. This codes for CASRPGTGRSQQYF.

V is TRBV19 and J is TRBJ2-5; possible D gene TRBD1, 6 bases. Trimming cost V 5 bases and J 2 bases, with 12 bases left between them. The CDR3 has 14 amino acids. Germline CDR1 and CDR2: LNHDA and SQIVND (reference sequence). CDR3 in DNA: TGTGCCAGTAGTCACGCCGGGACACAAGAGACCCAGTACTTC. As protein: CASSHAGTQETQYF.